This T cell receptor (beta chain) was observed in a study of blood T cell repertoires in COVID-19. Looking at the study overall: Samples of COVID-19 (acute and convalescent) were obtained from the United States, Italy and Spain. The analysed material was cDNA or gDNA that came from T cells, B-cell-depleted T cells, or PBMCs.

Original handling: Amplification of reference gene primers provided the estimated nucleated cell counts. Here immunoSEQ multiplex PCR was the method, and the copy in TCRdb shows in-frame clones only, minus some. V, J and clone size are those of that table, while D and trimming were read from the DNA. Altogether more than 110,000 clones are present, roughly four fifths being singletons, with the ten largest covering over 7%. Sequencing input: peripheral blood. The receptor comes from a human donor in a cohort sampled during active COVID-19.

The CDR3: CASSSWDRVTGNTIYF. The DNA for the CDR3 is TGTGCCAGCAGCTCCTGGGACAGGGTGACCGGAAACACCATATATTTT. The chain recombines TRBV7-9 with TRBJ1-3, with 9 bases matching TRBD1. Trimming removed 4 bases from V and 4 bases from J; junction bases left unmatched: 8. The length of the CDR3 is 16 residues. Germline-derived CDR1 and CDR2 are SEHNR and FQNEAQ (reference sequence).